Sequencing of this T cell receptor (beta chain) was carried out in a study of OX40 agonist ivuxolimab in advanced cancers. Study-level background: Given to patients was ivuxolimab, an agonistic anti-OX40 (CD134) antibody. Every 2 weeks, ivuxolimab was infused into the patients intravenously at between 0.01 and 10 mg/kg.

Regarding this clone: Its antigen is undetermined.

The germline gives CDR1 SQVTM, CDR2 ANQGSEA. The CDR3 extends over 14 amino acids. Trimming pared 2 bases from V and 2 bases from J, leaving 13 bases between. TCRdb's table, derived via immunoSEQ multiplex PCR, lists solely in-frame clones and lacks some. The sample gives about 31,000 clones, 87% of which show up once; 25% is in the top ten. General study points: Averaged across samples, CD8+ T cells carried more expanded clones than CD4+ did.

This TCR was sampled from an adult with an advanced solid tumor such as melanoma, head and neck, liver or kidney cancer. The starting material was CD4+ or CD8+ T cells sorted from blood, obtained in a trial of the OX40 agonist ivuxolimab. The V call is TRBV29-1, the J call TRBJ2-7; D not resolved. DNA of the CDR3: TGCAGCGTTGAAATGGGCTACACCCCCTACGAGCAGTACTTC. This translates into CSVEMGYTPYEQYF.